A single sample is the source of the 20 T cell receptor beta chains below, sequenced in a study of blood T cell repertoires in COVID-19. TCRdb keeps only in-frame clones here, not all; method: immunoSEQ multiplex PCR. The sample records over 50,000 clones, around 87% being singletons. Input material: peripheral blood. These receptors all stem from a man aged 55-75 years with acute or convalescent COVID-19.

The chain uses TRBV10-3 and TRBJ1-5; no firm D call. The CDR3 totals 12 residues. The ends were cut back, 8 bases at V and 1 base at J, with 6 bases in the middle. CDR1 is ENHRY and CDR2 is SYGVKD in the germline V gene. CDR3 in amino acids: CAIGESNQPQHF. The DNA for the CDR3 is TGTGCCATCGGAGAAAGCAATCAGCCCCAGCATTTT.

This CDR3 is CAWSGRSVEPQHF. The CDR3 coding sequence is TGTGCCTGGAGTGGCAGGTCTGTGGAGCCCCAGCATTTT. The gene calls are TRBV30 and TRBJ1-5; D unclear. V lost 1 base to trimming and J lost 8 bases, with 12 bases between them. The germline CDR1 and CDR2 sequences are GTSNPN and SVGIG (reference sequence). The CDR3 covers 13 residues.

This chain links TRBV10-3 with TRBJ2-1; 7 nucleotides match TRBD1. Losses at the gene ends were 5 bases for V and 6 bases for J; bases not matched to a gene: 4. This CDR3 region has 13 residues. The germline gives CDR1 ENHRY, CDR2 SYGVKD. Here the CDR3 DNA reads TGTGCCATCAGTTTTTACAGGGGCAATGAGCAGTTCTTC. It yields the protein CAISFYRGNEQFF.

This clone was seen only once. The gene calls are TRBV6-5 and TRBJ1-2; 9 bases are a match to TRBD1. The germline gives CDR1 MNHEY, CDR2 SVGAGI. The CDR3 extends over 13 amino acids. The junction had 5 bases not matched to a gene; V was cut back by 7 bases and J by 5 bases. In DNA, the CDR3 is TGTGCCAGCACTCCGGGACAGGGTTATGGCTACACCTTC. Protein product: CASTPGQGYGYTF.

The CDR3 loop is CASSELAEQYF. In DNA, the CDR3 is TGTGCCAGCAGTGAACTGGCCGAGCAGTACTTC. The rearrangement uses TRBV2 and TRBJ2-7, with no clear D. V shed 2 bases and J shed 6 bases, with 5 bases lying between them. Germline CDR1 is SNHLY and CDR2 is FYNNEI. The CDR3 totals 11 residues.

In DNA, the CDR3 is TGTGCCAGCAGCTCCAGGGTTGATGAAAAACTGTTTTTT. Its protein is CASSSRVDEKLFF. This chain joins TRBV7-2 and TRBJ1-4, with D possibly matching TRBD1 (5 bases). CDR1 and CDR2 from the germline V gene are SGHTA and FQGNSA. This CDR3 comprises 13 residues. Trimming took off 4 bases at V and 6 bases at J, with 9 bases between the two ends.

The chain uses TRBV12-2 and TRBJ2-1; the listed D gene, TRBD1, was not tested against the DNA. TRBV12-2 is flagged as a pseudogene. The CDR3 runs to 14 residues. CDR3 DNA sequence: TGTGCAAGCAGACAGGGAATCCCCTACAATGAGCAGTTCTTC. This codes for CASRQGIPYNEQFF.

V usage is TRBV7-9 and J usage is TRBJ1-4; 8 nucleotides align to TRBD1. Germline-derived CDR1 and CDR2 are SEHNR and FQNEAQ (reference sequence). V lost 5 bases to trimming and J lost 5 bases; unmatched junction nucleotides: 10. The CDR3 runs 16 residues. In nucleotides, the CDR3 is TGTGCCAGCAGCCGAGGACAGGGTCATGTGAATGAAAAACTGTTTTTT. As protein: CASSRGQGHVNEKLFF.

The chain couples TRBV7-9 to TRBJ1-2; 8 nucleotides match TRBD1. The CDR3 runs to 16 residues. J lost 1 base, V lost 3 bases, and 7 bases had no gene match. The germline gives CDR1 SEHNR, CDR2 FQNEAQ (reference sequence). CDR3 residues: CASSFAGTGNNYGYTF. DNA of the CDR3: TGTGCCAGCAGCTTCGCCGGGACAGGCAATAACTATGGCTACACCTTC.

The chain recombines TRBV11-2 with TRBJ1-5; tentatively, D is TRBD1 (6 bases). V gave up 5 bases and J gave up 4 bases, with 9 bases separating them. The length of the CDR3 is 13 residues. Per germline, CDR1 SGHAT and CDR2 FQNNGV. The CDR3 loop is CASSVGQNQPQHF. CDR3 nucleotide sequence: TGTGCCAGCAGCGTAGGACAGAATCAGCCCCAGCATTTT.

The sample holds a few counts of this clone. This chain uses TRBV5-6 with TRBJ1-2, with no clear D. The CDR3 totals 12 residues. Trimming took 3 bases from V and 3 from J, leaving 6 bases between them. CDR1 is SGHDT and CDR2 is YYEEEE in the germline V gene. The CDR3: CASSSGDYGYTF. CDR3 bases: TGTGCCAGCAGCTCCGGGGACTATGGCTACACCTTC.

The chain is built from TRBV19 and TRBJ1-6, with 7 bases that match TRBD1. The germline V gene has CDR1 LNHDA and CDR2 SQIVND (reference sequence). CDR3 length equals 13 residues. V dropped 7 bases and J dropped 10; count of bases not matched to a gene: 7. CDR3 coding DNA: TGTGCCAGTATGGACAGGAATAGATCACCCCTCCACTTT. The encoded protein is CASMDRNRSPLHF. Drawing the rest from reference TRBV19 and TRBJ1-6, the complete variable domain is DGGITQSPKYLFRKEGQNVTLSCEQNLNHDAMYWYRQDPGQGLRLIYYSQIVNDFQKGDIAEGYSVSREKKESFPLTVTSAQKNPTAFYLCASMDRNRSPLHFGNGTRLTVT.

The rearrangement links TRBV5-8 to TRBJ1-6; 7 nucleotides align to TRBD1. Unmatched junction bases numbered 9, after V lost 3 bases and J lost 9 bases. CDR3 length: 15 amino acids. CDR1 is SGHTS, CDR2 YDEGEE, per germline. CDR3 region: CASSSRDSLGSPLHF. The CDR3 DNA follows: TGTGCCAGCAGCTCAAGGGACAGCCTAGGTTCACCCCTCCACTTT.

J is TRBJ2-7 and V is TRBV7-9; maybe TRBD1 (6 bases). The CDR3 is 15 residues long. Germline CDR1 is SEHNR and CDR2 is FQNEAQ (reference sequence). V gave up 5 bases and J gave up 0 bases, with 14 bases separating them. CDR3: CASSQGLGSSYEQYF. CDR3 nucleotides: TGTGCCAGCAGCCAGGGGCTGGGGAGCTCCTACGAGCAGTACTTC.

This chain connects TRBV5-5 to TRBJ1-5; TRBD1 aligns across 8 bases. The CDR3 has 14 residues. The ends lost 1 base at V and 7 bases at J; junction bases unmatched: 4. Per the germline V gene, CDR1 is SGHKS and CDR2 is YYEKEE (reference sequence). CDR3 sequence: CASSLSGGGQPQHF. DNA for the CDR3: TGTGCCAGCAGCTTGTCAGGGGGCGGGCAGCCCCAGCATTTT.

This rearrangement joins TRBV29-1 to TRBJ2-1; D possibly corresponds to TRBD2 (6 bases). Trimming pared 3 bases from V and 10 bases from J, leaving 19 bases between. CDR3 length: 14 amino acids. Germline CDR1 reads SQVTM; CDR2 reads ANQGSEA. CDR3 DNA sequence: TGCAGCGTTGACGGTGGCTTCGGGGGTCAGGAGCAGTTCTTC. It yields the protein CSVDGGFGGQEQFF.

This clone turned up a few times. The chain links TRBV5-1 to TRBJ2-2; 7 nucleotides match TRBD1. The CDR3 length is 15 residues. Trimming cost V 5 bases and J 0 bases; bases outside gene matches: 4. Germline assignment: CDR1 SGHRS and CDR2 YFSETQ. CDR3: CASRTGTANTGELFF. In DNA, the CDR3 is TGCGCCAGCAGGACCGGGACAGCGAACACCGGGGAGCTGTTTTTT.

The V call is TRBV6-5, the J call TRBJ1-3; no clear D gene. Trimming removed 11 bases from V and 4 bases from J, with 15 bases in between. CDR3 length: 13 amino acids. Germline assignment: CDR1 MNHEY and CDR2 SVGAGI. The CDR3 loop reads CAARKSGGNTIYF. CDR3 DNA: TGTGCCGCGCGGAAGTCCGGAGGAAACACCATATATTTT.

V usage is TRBV5-1 and J usage is TRBJ2-3; 15 bases agree with TRBD2. CDR3 length: 20 residues. The V gene end was trimmed by 0 bases and the J gene end by 2 bases; junction bases not matched to a gene: 10. Per germline, CDR1 SGHRS and CDR2 YFSETQ. CDR3 sequence: CASSLAGTSGGRGPTDTQYF. Written as DNA, the CDR3 is TGCGCCAGCAGCTTGGCCGGGACTAGCGGGGGGAGAGGCCCCACAGATACGCAGTATTTT.

This chain uses TRBV5-1 with TRBJ1-1, with 8 bases aligning to TRBD1. Germline V CDR1 and CDR2: SGHRS, YFSETQ. Trimming cost V 4 bases and J 4 bases; bases outside gene matches: 6. The CDR3 contains 14 residues. The CDR3 nucleotides read TGCGCCAGCAGCCCCGGGACAGGCTCCACTGAAGCTTTCTTT. Amino acids: CASSPGTGSTEAFF.